This T cell receptor beta chain was obtained from a study of T cells after yellow fever vaccination. General study points: Contamination of FACS-sorted repertoires by abundant clonotypes from the bulk population could occur.

Note on this clonotype: Its target is not known. The junction and the germline gene differ at one end; a read error may be behind it.

The CDR3 consists of 14 residues. CDR1 and CDR2 (germline): KGHDR, SFDVKD. 5'RACE template switching added a universal primer site and UMIs to TCR cDNA. MiXCR, run by TCRdb on the 5' RACE reads, gives a single entry per CDR3 protein. The sample holds around 600,000 distinct CDR3 sequences, roughly 12% seen once. The sequence was obtained from a young man who received the YFV17D yellow fever vaccine. The chain recombines TRBV24-1 with TRBJ2-1; either TRBD1 or TRBD2 may fit D (5 bases each). The sequencing used PBMCs, collected on the day of the yellow fever booster vaccination. The CDR3 spells CAISDPGAANEQFF. The CDR3 DNA is TGTGCCATCAGTGATCCCGGGGCCGCCAATGAGCAGTTCTTC.